The entry that follows covers one T cell receptor beta chain sequence. Germline V gene lookup returns CDR1 MNHNY and CDR2 SVGAGI (reference sequence). This CDR3 is 15 amino acids long. V lost 5 bases and J lost 0, with 11 bases in between. The data originate from a study of blood T cell repertoires in COVID-19. About the research overall: Material from acute and convalescent COVID-19 was sourced from the United States, Italy and Spain. PBMCs, B-cell-depleted T cells, or T cells provided the cDNA or gDNA that made up the material.

Authors' methods: Scientists estimated how many nucleated cells there were by amplifying reference gene primers. Repertoires were generated with immunoSEQ multiplex PCR, while TCRdb's copy carries only in-frame clones and drops some. That table gives V, J and clone size, and the DNA gave D and trimming. The data show about 240,000 clones, around 90% seen once. Specimen: peripheral blood. The source is a woman in her twenties or thirties with acute or convalescent COVID-19. The V and J genes are TRBV6-6 and TRBJ1-3, with a tentative D call TRBD1 (5 bases). DNA of the CDR3: TGTGCCAGCAGTCACACAGGATACTCTGGAAACACCATATATTTT. Its protein is CASSHTGYSGNTIYF.